The sequence of this TCR beta chain was determined in a study of cytomegalovirus exposure and HLA in healthy donors. Overall study: The early release's HLA-typed donors yielded approximately 82 million unique TCRs.

This clone was recorded a few times. Its specificity is unknown. The PCR ran on 60 Vbeta and 13 Jbeta primers. Assay used: immunoSEQ multiplex PCR; TCRdb lists only in-frame clones, some missing. Seen here are about 200,000 clones, around nine tenths observed once, and the top ten hold 1.5% to 2%. General study results and limits: Immune exposure data for these donors was limited to CMV serostatus. Researchers reported in a later analysis that a missense DCLRE1C variant was tied to TCR beta V- and J-gene trimming.

Germline loops: CDR1 MNHEY, CDR2 SMNVEV (reference sequence). This CDR3 has 14 amino acids. Trimming at V came to 8 bases and at J to 2 bases, leaving 8 bases not matched to a gene. The chain has TRBV27 and TRBJ2-7; 8 nucleotides line up with TRBD2. This receptor was taken from a young woman in good health and CMV-seronegative. Sequencing used PBMCs. The CDR3 DNA reads as TGTGCCAGCCTGGGGCGGGGGGAACCCTACGAGCAGTACTTC. It encodes CASLGRGEPYEQYF.